One sample yielded the 2 T cell receptor beta chains listed below, sequenced in a study of shared clonotypes between healthy human individuals. Libraries were prepared by immunoSEQ multiplex PCR; TCRdb keeps only in-frame clonotypes and omits some of them. The sample shows about 1 million clones, under 80% of them seen only once. Sequencing was done on a sample of memory CD4+ T cells sorted from blood. The sample's subset: CD45RA-negative fraction. The receptors shown here come from a man younger than 35 in good health.

The rearrangement joins TRBV2 to TRBJ2-3; D unresolved. Trimming pared 2 bases from V and 4 bases from J, leaving 13 bases between. Germline CDR1 SNHLY, CDR2 FYNNEI. The CDR3 spans 15 residues. CDR3 coding DNA: TGTGCCAGCAGTGAACTAGATAGTCCCTCAGATACGCAGTATTTT. Translation: CASSELDSPSDTQYF.

The chain couples TRBV5-5 to TRBJ2-7; maybe TRBD2 (6 bases). With 4 bases removed from V and 5 bases from J, the gap between germline ends came to 28 bases. CDR1 is SGHKS and CDR2 is YYEKEE in the germline V gene (reference sequence). The CDR3 consists of 18 residues. The CDR3 DNA sequence: TGTGCCAGCAGCCCTAAGAACTCGGGGGAGATTATGGCCCACGAGCAGTACTTC. The encoded protein is CASSPKNSGEIMAHEQYF. Full variable domain (missing parts from reference TRBV5-5 and TRBJ2-7): DAGVTQSPTHLIKTRGQQVTLRCSPISGHKSVSWYQQVLGQGPQFIFQYYEKEERGRGNFPDRFSARQFPNYSSELNVNALLLGDSALYLCASSPKNSGEIMAHEQYFGPGTRLTVT.